These T cell receptor beta chains were read from a single sample in a study of OX40 agonist ivuxolimab in advanced cancers. TCRdb keeps only in-frame clones here, not all; method: immunoSEQ multiplex PCR. The data contain roughly 50,000 clones, about four fifths of them seen just once; the ten biggest clones take up 0.95% to 1.5%. Sequences were derived from CD4+ or CD8+ T cells sorted from blood, sampled in a trial of the OX40 agonist ivuxolimab. These receptors were collected from an adult with an advanced solid tumor such as melanoma, head and neck, liver or kidney cancer. Both conserved end residues are part of each CDR3. Fields, in order: clone size, V gene, D gene, J gene, CDR3 protein. D genes are given only for firm matches. Clone size is not always given. Where it is, it says once, few, many or a class for expanded clones.

once	TRBV19	TRBD2	TRBJ2-1	CASSSSSGSYNEQFF
few	TRBV2	TRBD2	TRBJ2-3	CASSTISGGPSTDTQYF
once	TRBV7-3	TRBD2	TRBJ2-1	CASSLEVGASGRGNEQFF
.	TRBV5-1	TRBD1	TRBJ1-5	CASSLRGDSHQPQHF
.	TRBV18	TRBD2	TRBJ2-7	CASSPIGGTSGRFYEQYF
.	TRBV28	.	TRBJ2-7	CASSLGGRSYEQYF
.	TRBV7-8	TRBD2	TRBJ2-7	CASSLVRGSSYEQYF
few	TRBV7-2	TRBD1	TRBJ2-1	CASSLDRGNSYNEQFF
.	TRBV6-1	.	TRBJ1-5	CASQKEGQPNQPQHF
.	TRBV5-4	.	TRBJ2-7	CASSLGSSYEQYF
.	TRBV4-3	.	TRBJ1-1	CASSQDPGQNTEAFF
.	TRBV5-5	.	TRBJ1-1	CASSFTANTEAFF
.	TRBV15	TRBD2	TRBJ2-3	CATSRAGGSTDTQYF
.	TRBV5-1	.	TRBJ2-1	CASSLPSDSYNEQFF
.	TRBV14	.	TRBJ2-1	CASSSRVAVSSYNEQFF
.	TRBV7-3	.	TRBJ1-2	CASSLAGRAGYGYTF
.	TRBV28	TRBD1	TRBJ1-5	CASSSPSGTGSRQPQHF
.	TRBV9	.	TRBJ2-6	CASGRRGGGDGANVLTF
.	TRBV7-3	.	TRBJ2-3	CASSLLGGSTDTQYF
.	TRBV15	TRBD2	TRBJ2-1	CATSRKTSGSYNEQFF
.	TRBV5-1	.	TRBJ1-1	CASRTDGGQNTEAFF
once	TRBV7-2	TRBD2	TRBJ2-1	CASSLMAGGYNEQFF
.	TRBV9	TRBD2	TRBJ2-7	CASSVGGGRSYEQYF
.	TRBV7-9	TRBD2	TRBJ2-5	CASSLLAGEQETQYF
.	TRBV6-1	TRBD2	TRBJ2-1	CASSEWGGFYNEQFF
.	TRBV29-1	TRBD1	TRBJ2-6	CSAGTAGANVLTF
.	TRBV7-9	.	TRBJ1-5	CASSGSPSAGFNQPQHF
.	TRBV28	TRBD1	TRBJ2-5	CASSRPGGSETQYF
.	TRBV6-6	.	TRBJ2-5	CASSGAQETQYF
.	TRBV6-1	.	TRBJ1-3	CASRLPGEGNTIYF
.	TRBV28	.	TRBJ2-1	CASRTLSPGYEQFF
.	TRBV7-2	TRBD1	TRBJ2-3	CASSPQGTDTQYF
.	TRBV6-5	.	TRBJ1-1	CASSPSTGVNTEAFF
.	TRBV10-1	TRBD2	TRBJ2-1	CASSGSRGLAGRSSYNEQFF
.	TRBV6-1	.	TRBJ1-5	CASSVNSARGPQHF